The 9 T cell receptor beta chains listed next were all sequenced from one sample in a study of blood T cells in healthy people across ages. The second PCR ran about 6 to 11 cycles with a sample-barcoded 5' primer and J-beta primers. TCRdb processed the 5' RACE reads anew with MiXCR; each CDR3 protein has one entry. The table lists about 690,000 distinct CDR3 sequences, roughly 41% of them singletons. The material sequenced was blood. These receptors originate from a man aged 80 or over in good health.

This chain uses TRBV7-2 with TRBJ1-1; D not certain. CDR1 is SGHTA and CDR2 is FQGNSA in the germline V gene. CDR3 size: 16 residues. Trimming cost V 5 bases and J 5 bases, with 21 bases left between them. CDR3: CASSPLPTPPTTEAFF. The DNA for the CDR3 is TGTGCCAGCAGCCCGCTACCCACACCTCCTACGACTGAAGCTTTCTTT.

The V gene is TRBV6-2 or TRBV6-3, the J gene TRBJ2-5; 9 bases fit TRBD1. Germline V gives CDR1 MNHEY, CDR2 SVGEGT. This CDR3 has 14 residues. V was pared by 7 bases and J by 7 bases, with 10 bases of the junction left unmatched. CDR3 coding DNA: TGTGCCAGCACCAGGACAGGGGCATCAGGGACCCAGTACTTC. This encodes CASTRTGASGTQYF.

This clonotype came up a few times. The CDR3, as DNA: TGCAGTGCTAGCGCAACCGGGGGGAGGTACAATGAGCAGTTCTTC. This encodes CSASATGGRYNEQFF. The chain couples TRBV20-1 to TRBJ2-1, with 7 bases matching TRBD2. After removal of 3 bases from V and 4 bases from J, the junction contained 9 bases not matched to a gene. Germline values: CDR1 DFQATT, CDR2 SNEGSKA (reference sequence). The CDR3 is 15 amino acids.

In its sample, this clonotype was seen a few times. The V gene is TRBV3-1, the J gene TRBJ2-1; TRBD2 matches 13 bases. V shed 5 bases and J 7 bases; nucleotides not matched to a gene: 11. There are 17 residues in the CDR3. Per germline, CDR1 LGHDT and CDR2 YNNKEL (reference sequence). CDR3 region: CASSFPRLAGGVNEQFF. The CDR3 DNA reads TGTGCCAGCAGCTTCCCGAGACTAGCGGGAGGTGTGAATGAGCAGTTCTTC.

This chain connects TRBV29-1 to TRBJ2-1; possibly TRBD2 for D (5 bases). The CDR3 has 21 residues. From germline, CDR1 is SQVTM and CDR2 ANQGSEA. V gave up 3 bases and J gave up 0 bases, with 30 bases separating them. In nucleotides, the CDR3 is TGCAGCGTTGAGGGTCTCGGGGTAGAGATTACAAGACCCTCCTCCTACAATGAGCAGTTCTTC. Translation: CSVEGLGVEITRPSSYNEQFF.

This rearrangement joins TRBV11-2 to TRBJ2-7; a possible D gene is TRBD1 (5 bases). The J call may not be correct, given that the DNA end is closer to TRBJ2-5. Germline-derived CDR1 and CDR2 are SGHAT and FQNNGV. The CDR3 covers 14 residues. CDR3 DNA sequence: TGTGCCAGCAGCTTGGGGCCCCTTGTGCAGACCCAGTACTTC. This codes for CASSLGPLVQTQYF.

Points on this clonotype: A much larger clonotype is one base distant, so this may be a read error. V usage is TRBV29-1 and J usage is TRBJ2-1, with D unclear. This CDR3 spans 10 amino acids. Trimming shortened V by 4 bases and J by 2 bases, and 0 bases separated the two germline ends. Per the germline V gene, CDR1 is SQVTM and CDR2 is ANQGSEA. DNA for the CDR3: TGCAGCGTTGCCTACAATGAGCAGTTCTTC. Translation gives CSVAYNEQFF.

The CDR3 sequence is CASSLWSGGLPYEQYF. The CDR3 region has the DNA TGTGCCAGCAGCTTATGGAGCGGGGGGCTCCCCTACGAGCAGTACTTC. The chain couples TRBV7-9 to TRBJ2-5; 9 bases map to TRBD2. The end of the DNA is better explained by TRBJ2-7, so the J call may be wrong. The CDR3 extends over 16 amino acids. CDR1 and CDR2 (germline): SEHNR, FQNEAQ (reference sequence).

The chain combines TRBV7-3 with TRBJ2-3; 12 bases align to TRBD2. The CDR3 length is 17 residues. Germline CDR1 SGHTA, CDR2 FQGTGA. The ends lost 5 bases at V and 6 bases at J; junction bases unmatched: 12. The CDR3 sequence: CASSPWTSGTSGDTQYF. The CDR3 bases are TGTGCCAGCAGCCCCTGGACTAGCGGGACTAGTGGGGATACGCAGTATTTT.